This TCR beta chain was documented in a study of blood T cell repertoires in COVID-19. Germline V lookup: CDR1 MDHEN, CDR2 SYDVKM. The CDR3 length is 15 residues. With 7 bases removed from V and 0 bases from J, the gap between germline ends came to 13 bases. Method: immunoSEQ multiplex PCR; TCRdb's copy keeps in-frame clones and lacks some. This table holds about 300,000 clones, roughly 83% found once. The chain uses TRBV28 and TRBJ1-5; D not certain. The TCR comes from a woman in her forties or fifties with acute or convalescent COVID-19. The material sequenced was peripheral blood. The CDR3 nucleotides are TGTGCCAGCAACTCATTGAGAGCTAGCAATCAGCCCCAGCATTTT. Its protein product is CASNSLRASNQPQHF.